The source of this TCR beta chain is a study of tumor and adjacent non-tumor tissue in lung cancer. The germline gives CDR1 MNHNY, CDR2 SVGAGI (reference sequence). V was pared by 5 bases and J by 5 bases, with 12 bases between. The CDR3 runs 13 residues. This sample's RNA came from whole unsorted tissue. The normal lung tissue was taken more than 3 cm from the tumor edge. As concerns this clonotype: Its specificity is not known.

The study's findings and limits: In normal lung, the top 100 clones were significantly more dominant than in tumor. Tumor tissue had significantly higher TCR diversity than normal lung.

TCRbeta libraries were built with three rounds of nested PCR, modified from ARM-PCR. Each CDR3 protein gets one entry after TCRdb re-called the multiplex PCR reads with MiXCR. The sample lists 75,000 to 80,000 distinct CDR3 sequences, around 80% seen once, with approximately 40% in the top ten. This chain uses TRBV6-6 with TRBJ2-5; possibly TRBD1 or TRBD2 for D (5 bases each). The sample was distant non-tumor lung tissue. This clonotype was obtained from a man between 70 and 80 years old with non-small cell lung cancer. In DNA, the CDR3 is TGTGCCAGCAGTCTAATGAGGGGTGAGACCCAGTACTTC. Its protein product is CASSLMRGETQYF.